Each of the 30 T cell receptor beta chains below was sequenced from the same sample in a study of blood T cells in healthy people across ages. The authors ran a second PCR of about 6 to 12 cycles using a sample-barcoded 5' primer and a J-beta primer mix. TCRdb processed the 5' RACE reads anew with MiXCR; each CDR3 protein has one entry. The table lists approximately 1,000,000 distinct CDR3 sequences, 35% to 40% of them singletons. Sample: blood. The receptors here all came from a man aged 18 to 35 in good health.

This chain joins TRBV4-1 and TRBJ1-5; D remains unclear. Germline CDR1 and CDR2: MGHRA and YSYEKL. CDR3 length: 16 residues. V dropped 0 bases and J dropped 2 bases, with 11 bases sitting between them. Here the CDR3 DNA reads TGCGCCAGCAGCCAAGATAGAGACGGTGGCAATCAGCCCCAGCATTTT. Protein: CASSQDRDGGNQPQHF.

V and J are TRBV3-1 and TRBJ1-5, with 7 bases matching TRBD1. With V trimmed by 4 bases and J by 6 bases, 3 bases remained unmatched. This CDR3 is built from 13 residues. Looked up from germline, CDR1 is LGHDT and CDR2 is YNNKEL (reference sequence). Here the CDR3 reads CASSPTGIQPQHF. As DNA, the CDR3 is TGTGCCAGCAGCCCGACAGGGATTCAGCCCCAGCATTTT.

CDR3: CASSPDTLGEKLFF. In DNA form, the CDR3 reads TGTGCCAGCAGCCCGGACACGTTGGGGGAAAAACTGTTTTTT. V is TRBV7-9 and J is TRBJ1-4, with TRBD1 as a possible D gene (5 bases). V was clipped by 5 bases and J by 8 bases, with 15 bases between them. Germline loops: CDR1 SEHNR, CDR2 FQNEAQ (reference sequence). CDR3 length: 14 amino acids.

A few counts support this clonotype. The chain uses TRBV9 and TRBJ2-1, with a weak D call TRBD1 (6 bases). The ends were cut back, 0 bases at V and 5 bases at J, with 9 bases in the middle. CDR1 and CDR2 from the germline V gene are SGDLS and YYNGEE. The CDR3 loop spans 14 amino acids. The CDR3 bases are TGTGCCAGCAGCGTAGGGGACACCCACAATGAGCAGTTCTTC. It is translated as CASSVGDTHNEQFF.

V is TRBV7-9 and J is TRBJ2-3; 10 bases are a match to TRBD1. Trimming at V came to 9 bases and at J to 6 bases, leaving 12 bases not matched to a gene. Germline V CDR1 and CDR2: SEHNR, FQNEAQ (reference sequence). This CDR3 comprises 15 residues. CDR3 loop: CASHHRDRGVDTQYF. In nucleotides, the CDR3 is TGTGCCAGTCATCACCGGGACAGGGGTGTTGATACGCAGTATTTT.

The chain joins TRBV12-3 or TRBV12-4 to TRBJ2-7; D gene ambiguous. V lost 0 bases and J 2 bases, leaving 14 bases between the germline ends. The CDR3 is 16 amino acids. CDR3 sequence (DNA): TGTGCCAGCAGTTTAGCGCGTACCGTCCACGCCTACGAGCAGTACTTC. As protein: CASSLARTVHAYEQYF.

This clonotype was seen more than once but under ten times. The chain is built from TRBV5-1 and TRBJ2-7, with 7 nucleotides matching TRBD1. The CDR3 contains 17 residues. With V trimmed by 4 bases and J by 3 bases, 16 bases remained unmatched. Germline V gene sequence: CDR1 SGHRS, CDR2 YFSETQ. CDR3 bases: TGCGCCAGCAGCCTGGGGACAGACAGGTTTTTGGGCTACGAGCAGTACTTC. Encoded protein: CASSLGTDRFLGYEQYF.

The gene calls are TRBV29-1 and TRBJ2-3; D is undetermined. Trimming took 4 bases from V and 0 from J, leaving 8 bases between them. This CDR3 spans 13 amino acids. In germline, CDR1 is SQVTM, CDR2 ANQGSEA. The CDR3: CSVGGPSTDTQYF. Here the CDR3 DNA reads TGCAGCGTTGGTGGACCTAGCACAGATACGCAGTATTTT.

In its sample, this clonotype was seen a few times. The chain joins TRBV15 to TRBJ2-1; 7 bases align to TRBD2. The CDR3 loop spans 16 amino acids. V lost 0 bases and J lost 4; bases outside the gene matches: 6. CDR1 and CDR2 (germline): LNHNV, YYDKDF (reference sequence). CDR3 in amino acids: CATSREAGDLYNEQFF. The CDR3 DNA sequence: TGTGCCACCAGCAGAGAGGCGGGGGACTTATACAATGAGCAGTTCTTC.

This clonotype was recorded a few times. The rearrangement uses TRBV12-3 or TRBV12-4 and TRBJ2-7; D is ambiguous. This CDR3 contains 16 residues. V was clipped by 1 base and J by 0 bases, with 13 bases between them. Written as DNA, the CDR3 is TGTGCCAGCAGTTTAGGAGACGCGGCTAGCTCCTACGAGCAGTACTTC. This codes for CASSLGDAASSYEQYF.

The chain links TRBV29-1 to TRBJ2-1; maybe TRBD1 (6 bases). The J call may not be correct, given that the DNA end is closer to TRBJ2-7. The CDR3 spans 16 residues. Germline V gene lookup returns CDR1 SQVTM and CDR2 ANQGSEA. The CDR3 is CSVERDTQSSYNEQYF. The CDR3 DNA is TGCAGCGTTGAAAGGGACACCCAGAGCTCCTACAATGAGCAGTACTTC.

This clonotype was observed a few times. The chain uses TRBV20-1 and TRBJ1-6, with a weak D call TRBD1 (5 bases). Germline V lookup: CDR1 DFQATT, CDR2 SNEGSKA (reference sequence). The CDR3 loop spans 14 amino acids. Trimming took 1 base from V and 5 from J, leaving 9 bases between them. This CDR3 is CSARASGNNSPLHF. The CDR3 coding sequence is TGCAGTGCTAGAGCATCAGGGAATAATTCACCCCTCCACTTT.

This clonotype was counted only a few times. The CDR3 loop reads CASQRAGESNQPQHF. Written as DNA, the CDR3 is TGTGCCAGTCAAAGGGCCGGGGAGAGCAATCAGCCCCAGCATTTT. The chain carries TRBV12-3 or TRBV12-4 and TRBJ1-5; D remains ambiguous. The length of the CDR3 is 15 residues. The V gene lost 9 bases and the J gene lost 1 base, with 16 bases spanning the gap.

V is TRBV12-3 or TRBV12-4 and J is TRBJ1-5; maybe TRBD1 (5 bases). Deletions cut 1 base from V and 1 base from J, with 11 bases between. The CDR3 has 16 residues. CDR3 coding DNA: TGTGCCAGCAGTTTAGAAGCAGGGAGAAGCAATCAGCCCCAGCATTTT. It yields the protein CASSLEAGRSNQPQHF.

This clonotype was detected a few times. The rearrangement joins TRBV29-1 to TRBJ1-2; maybe TRBD1 (6 bases). This CDR3 spans 13 amino acids. Germline V lookup: CDR1 SQVTM, CDR2 ANQGSEA. V was trimmed by 7 bases and J by 2 bases, leaving 14 bases between them. This CDR3 reads CSAPDRTNYGYTF. The CDR3 bases are TGCAGCGCACCGGACAGAACAAACTATGGCTACACCTTC. Based on the CDR3 plus reference TRBV29-1 and TRBJ1-2, the full variable domain is SAVISQKPSRDICQRGTSLTIQCQVDSQVTMMFWYRQQPGQSLTLIATANQGSEATYESGFVIDKFPISRPNLTFSTLTVSNMSPEDSSIYLCSAPDRTNYGYTFGSGTRLTVV.

As for this clonotype: The junction does not match germline at one end; this may be a read error. The rearrangement joins TRBV7-9 to TRBJ2-1, with 9 bases lining up with TRBD1. The CDR3 contains 14 residues. Germline CDR1 and CDR2: SEHNR and FQNEAQ (reference sequence). CDR3 residues: CVSSWDRVNNEQFF. For the CDR3, the DNA is TGTGTCAGCAGCTGGGACAGGGTCAACAATGAGCAGTTCTTC.

This clonotype was found a few times. This sequence joins TRBV6-2 or TRBV6-3 and TRBJ2-5, with 8 bases that match TRBD2. J lost 5 bases, V lost 0 bases, and 8 bases had no gene match. The germline V gene has CDR1 MNHEY and CDR2 SVGEGT. The CDR3 has 16 amino acids. CDR3: CASSYSTVAGHETQYF. CDR3 nucleotide sequence: TGTGCCAGCAGTTACTCTACGGTAGCGGGGCATGAGACCCAGTACTTC.

V is TRBV12-3 or TRBV12-4 and J is TRBJ1-5; D is uncertain. The CDR3 has 15 residues. With 1 base removed from V and 6 bases from J, the gap between germline ends came to 13 bases. CDR3 sequence reads: CASSLGASPAQPQHF. In DNA, the CDR3 is TGTGCCAGCAGTTTAGGGGCCAGCCCGGCTCAGCCCCAGCATTTT.

The V gene is TRBV27, the J gene TRBJ1-5; the D gene is possibly TRBD1 (5 bases). Germline loops: CDR1 MNHEY, CDR2 SMNVEV (reference sequence). Trimming removed 6 bases from V and 2 bases from J, with 14 bases in between. The CDR3 loop spans 15 amino acids. In DNA form, the CDR3 reads TGTGCCAGCAGCTTCCGGGGGAGCGGCAATCAGCCCCAGCATTTT. It specifies CASSFRGSGNQPQHF.

This sequence joins TRBV20-1 and TRBJ1-5; perhaps TRBD1 as D (5 bases). Germline V gene data show CDR1 as DFQATT and CDR2 as SNEGSKA (reference sequence). V lost 3 bases to trimming and J lost 7 bases, with 19 bases between them. The CDR3 covers 15 residues. CDR3 nucleotides: TGCAGTGCTAGGAAAGGGTCAGGGTTGTTCCAGCCCCAGCATTTT. As protein: CSARKGSGLFQPQHF.

The V gene is TRBV20-1, the J gene TRBJ2-1, with D possibly TRBD2 on 6 matching bases. The length of the CDR3 is 14 residues. Germline V CDR1 and CDR2: DFQATT, SNEGSKA (reference sequence). Trimming took off 2 bases at V and 2 bases at J, with 10 bases between the two ends. CDR3 nucleotides: TGCAGTGCTAGACTGACGGGGGCCTACAATGAGCAGTTCTTC. Translating gives CSARLTGAYNEQFF.

In its sample, this clonotype was seen once. The chain links TRBV24-1 to TRBJ2-7; D is possibly TRBD1 (5 bases). Germline lookup yields CDR1 KGHDR and CDR2 SFDVKD. The CDR3 is 14 amino acids. V was clipped by 5 bases and J by 7 bases, with 17 bases between them. CDR3 region: CATSGGIPSNEQYF. In DNA form, the CDR3 reads TGTGCCACCAGTGGGGGCATCCCTTCGAATGAGCAGTACTTC.

V gene TRBV2 combines with J gene TRBJ2-1, with 12 bases identical to TRBD2. Germline CDR1 SNHLY, CDR2 FYNNEI. J was trimmed by 12 bases and V by 6 bases; bases with no gene match: 21. The CDR3 loop spans 18 amino acids. CDR3 protein: CASSPLAGGPFQTDGQFF. DNA for the CDR3: TGTGCCAGCAGCCCACTAGCGGGGGGCCCCTTTCAGACCGATGGGCAGTTCTTC.

This clonotype showed up just a few times. V gene TRBV4-3 combines with J gene TRBJ1-1; D is undetermined. Germline CDR1 reads LGHNA; CDR2 reads YSLEER. The CDR3 extends over 14 amino acids. Trimming cost V 7 bases and J 0 bases, with 12 bases left between them. CDR3 sequence (DNA): TGCGCCAGCAACCGGGAAAGATTGAACACTGAAGCTTTCTTT. It is translated as CASNRERLNTEAFF.

Only a few counts were recorded for this clonotype. The V and J genes are TRBV5-5 and TRBJ2-1; 14 nucleotides match TRBD2. This CDR3 comprises 18 residues. Trimming took 0 bases from V and 8 from J; bases not matched to a gene: 10. The germline CDR1 and CDR2 sequences are SGHKS and YYEKEE (reference sequence). CDR3 in DNA: TGTGCCAGCAGCTTGGAAGGGACTAGCGGGGGTCCAAGCCATGAGCAGTTCTTC. Its translation: CASSLEGTSGGPSHEQFF.

This chain uses TRBV5-1 with TRBJ2-3; D is unclear. This CDR3 has 15 residues. V dropped 0 bases and J dropped 4 bases, with 12 bases sitting between them. The germline gives CDR1 SGHRS, CDR2 YFSETQ. In nucleotides, the CDR3 is TGCGCCAGCAGCTTGGACTCGTCCCGGGCAGATACGCAGTATTTT. Translation: CASSLDSSRADTQYF.

This clonotype was counted between two and nine times. This chain links TRBV27 with TRBJ2-5; tentative D call: TRBD1 (5 bases). CDR1 and CDR2 from the germline V gene are MNHEY and SMNVEV (reference sequence). V lost 4 bases and J 4 bases, leaving 19 bases between the germline ends. The CDR3 runs to 16 residues. This CDR3 reads CASSYTGLVDIETQYF. In nucleotides, the CDR3 is TGTGCCAGCAGTTACACAGGTCTCGTTGATATAGAGACCCAGTACTTC.

CDR3 in DNA: TGTGCCAGCCTCCTTTCTGGGGCCAACGTCCTGACTTTC. Translating gives CASLLSGANVLTF. The chain combines TRBV3-1 with TRBJ2-6; D remains unclear. The CDR3 totals 13 residues. Between the trimmed V and J ends, which lost 8 bases and 1 base, there was a span of 6 bases. Germline V gene sequence: CDR1 LGHDT, CDR2 YNNKEL (reference sequence).

V is TRBV29-1 and J is TRBJ1-1, with a tentative D call TRBD1 (6 bases). The V and J ends lost 0 bases and 4 bases respectively, with 12 bases between them. The CDR3 sequence is 14 residues long. Germline loops: CDR1 SQVTM, CDR2 ANQGSEA. The CDR3 here is CSVEEPGVITEAFF. CDR3 bases: TGCAGCGTTGAAGAGCCAGGGGTGATCACTGAAGCTTTCTTT.

This clonotype was detected once. This rearrangement joins TRBV3-1 to TRBJ2-2; TRBD2 matches 7 bases. Germline V gene lookup returns CDR1 LGHDT and CDR2 YNNKEL (reference sequence). CDR3 length: 16 amino acids. V dropped 3 bases and J dropped 0; count of bases not matched to a gene: 4. The CDR3 spells CASSHQGLANTGELFF. The CDR3 DNA reads TGTGCCAGCAGCCACCAAGGACTAGCGAACACCGGGGAGCTGTTTTTT. The full variable domain, its missing parts supplied by reference TRBV3-1 and TRBJ2-2, is DTAVSQTPKYLVTQMGNDKSIKCEQNLGHDTMYWYKQDSKKFLKIMFSYNNKELIINETVPNRFSPKSPDKAHLNLHINSLELGDSAVYFCASSHQGLANTGELFFGEGSRLTVL.